This T cell receptor beta chain was identified during a study of metastatic and nonmetastatic thyroid tumors. About the study: Where malignant and benign thyroid patients were concerned, repertoires were compared across blood and tumor or nodule tissue. Findings of the study overall: Significantly greater TCR beta diversity was reportedly found in malignant thyroid tumors than in benign nodules (in blood and tumor).

Until they underwent thyroid surgery, no patient had received any treatment. Per the original methods: Clinicopathological groups of papillary thyroid cancer showed CDR3 differences that were used to build a distant-metastasis classifier. TCRdb used MiXCR to call clones anew from the PCR reads. These V and J calls originate from TCRdb's pipeline instead of the authors' own analysis. The sample has about 19,000 clones, roughly 36% seen once. As concerns this clone: Its antigen is as yet unknown.

The sequence derives from a male donor with papillary thyroid cancer or a benign thyroid nodule (not recorded which). Some clones in this sample may be carry-over from other donors' samples. Input material: tumor tissue.

Here the CDR3 reads CASSMGTGYEGEQYF. Written as DNA, the CDR3 is TGCGCCAGCAGTATGGGGACAGGGTATGAAGGAGAGCAGTACTTC. V gene TRBV5-1 combines with J gene TRBJ2-7, with 9 bases matching TRBD1. Trimming cost V 5 bases and J 7 bases; bases outside gene matches: 13. CDR1 and CDR2 (germline): SGHRS, YFSETQ. The CDR3 consists of 15 residues.